This T cell receptor beta chain was profiled in a study of cytomegalovirus exposure and HLA in healthy donors. Study in general: In an earlier analysis, 95 million to 130 million unique TCR beta sequences were found from some 180 million T cells. Study-level results: The authors confirmed in vitro that a few CMV-associated chains were specific for CMV antigens.

Comment on this clone: Its target is not known.

The CDR3 extends over 13 amino acids. CDR1 MNHEY and CDR2 SVGAGI come from the germline V gene. V gave up 6 bases and J gave up 6 bases, with 13 bases separating them. The primer mix had 60 Vbeta and 13 Jbeta primers. Some clones are missing from TCRdb's copy, which holds only in-frame ones; the method was immunoSEQ multiplex PCR. Of approximately 130,000 clones in the sample, 76% are singletons; the top ten hold less than 2%. Sequenced sample: PBMCs. The sequence derives from a female donor in good health and CMV-seropositive. This chain uses TRBV6-5 with TRBJ2-3; the D gene is possibly TRBD2 (6 bases). CDR3 sequence reads: CASRGPAGDTQYF. The CDR3 DNA reads as TGTGCCAGCAGGGGGCCGGCGGGGGATACGCAGTATTTT.